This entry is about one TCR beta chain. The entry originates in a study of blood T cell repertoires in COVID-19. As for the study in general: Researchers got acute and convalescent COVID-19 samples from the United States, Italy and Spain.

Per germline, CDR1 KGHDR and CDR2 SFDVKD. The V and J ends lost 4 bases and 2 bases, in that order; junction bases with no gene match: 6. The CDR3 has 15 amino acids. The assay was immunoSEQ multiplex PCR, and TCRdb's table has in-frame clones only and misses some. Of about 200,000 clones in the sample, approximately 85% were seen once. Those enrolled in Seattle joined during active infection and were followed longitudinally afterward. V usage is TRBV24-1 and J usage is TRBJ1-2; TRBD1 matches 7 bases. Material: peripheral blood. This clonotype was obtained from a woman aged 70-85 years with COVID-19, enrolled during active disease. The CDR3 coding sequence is TGTGCCACCAGTGACCGCCAGACAGGGAACTATGGCTACACCTTC. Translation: CATSDRQTGNYGYTF.